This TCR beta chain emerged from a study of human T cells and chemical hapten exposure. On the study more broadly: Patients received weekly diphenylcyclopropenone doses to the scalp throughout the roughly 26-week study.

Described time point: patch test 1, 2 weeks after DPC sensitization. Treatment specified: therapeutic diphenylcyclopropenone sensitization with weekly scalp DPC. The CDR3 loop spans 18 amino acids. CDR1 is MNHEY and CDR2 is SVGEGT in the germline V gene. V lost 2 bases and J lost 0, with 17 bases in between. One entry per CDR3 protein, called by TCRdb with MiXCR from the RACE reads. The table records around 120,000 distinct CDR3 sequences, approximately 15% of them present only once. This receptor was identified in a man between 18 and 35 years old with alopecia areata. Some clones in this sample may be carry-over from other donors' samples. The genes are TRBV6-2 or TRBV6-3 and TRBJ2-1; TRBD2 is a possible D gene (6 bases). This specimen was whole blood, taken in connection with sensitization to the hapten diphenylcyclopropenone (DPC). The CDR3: CASSYAGVAGSSYNEQFF. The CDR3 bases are TGTGCCAGCAGTTACGCCGGGGTGGCGGGGAGCTCCTACAATGAGCAGTTCTTC.